The clone carrying this T cell receptor beta chain was seen only a few times. The CDR3 is made up of 15 amino acids. Germline CDR1 LNHNV, CDR2 YYDKDF (reference sequence). The ends were cut back, 0 bases at V and 0 bases at J, with 8 bases in the middle. Per the authors' pipeline: Reference gene primer amplification in the assay estimated nucleated cell counts. TCRdb keeps only in-frame clones here, not all; method: immunoSEQ multiplex PCR. V and J calls and clone size are copied from that table; D and trimming were computed from the DNA. The sample yields some 200,000 clones, 89% seen once. This sample was taken from a study of blood T cell repertoires in COVID-19. At the level of the study: Researchers got acute and convalescent COVID-19 samples from the United States, Italy and Spain. From T cells, B-cell-depleted T cells, or PBMCs came the material, which was cDNA or gDNA.

The receptor was isolated from a middle-aged woman with acute or convalescent COVID-19. The chain uses TRBV15 and TRBJ1-2; D is unclear. The sequencing sample was made of peripheral blood. CDR3 in amino acids: CATSRESIANYGYTF. CDR3 coding DNA: TGTGCCACCAGCAGAGAGTCGATAGCTAACTATGGCTACACCTTC.